This paragraph reports one T cell receptor beta chain. Its antigen is not identified. This entry is derived from a study of cytomegalovirus exposure and HLA in healthy donors. Study results and caveats: From TCR beta sequences, most subjects' HLA-A and HLA-B alleles were reportedly predicted accurately. According to a later analysis, most TCR beta chains associated with CMV appeared HLA-restricted. Analysis was performed later, and it showed HLA-associated TCR beta chains to be more clonally expanded than equally common others.

PCR employed 60 Vbeta and 13 Jbeta primers. The method was immunoSEQ multiplex PCR; TCRdb's version includes in-frame clones alone and lacks a portion of them. The table lists 150,000 to 250,000 clones, 79% of them singletons. The source of this sequence is a girl aged 5 to 17 in good health and CMV-seropositive. The sample was PBMCs.

The CDR3 spells CASSPGESIPNYGYTF. In DNA, the CDR3 is TGTGCCAGCTCACCAGGGGAGAGTATACCCAACTATGGCTACACCTTC. The chain employs TRBV18 and TRBJ1-2, with D unresolved. Trimming took 2 bases from V and 2 from J, leaving 15 bases between them. The CDR3 is 16 residues long. Germline V gene data show CDR1 as KGHSH and CDR2 as LQKENI.